This TCR beta chain is from a study of blood T cell repertoires in COVID-19. The wider study: The cDNA or gDNA used as material had been derived from T cells, B-cell-depleted T cells, or PBMCs.

This clone was recorded once. With 5 bases removed from V and 6 bases from J, the gap between germline ends came to 14 bases. The V gene's germline CDR1 is SEHNR and CDR2 FQNEAQ (reference sequence). This CDR3 comprises 13 residues. As processed by the authors: The authors estimated nucleated cell counts from reference gene primer amplification. Produced via immunoSEQ multiplex PCR; TCRdb's table is partial and in-frame only. V and J calls plus clone size are reproduced from that table; the DNA served to infer D and trimming. The data hold about 380,000 clones, with roughly 85% observed a single time.

This sequence joins TRBV7-9 and TRBJ2-7, with a tentative D call TRBD1 (5 bases). Sample: peripheral blood. This TCR derives from a woman under 30 with acute or convalescent COVID-19. Written as DNA, the CDR3 is TGTGCCAGCAGCCCGAGTCAGGGTGGCGAGCAGTACTTC. Amino acids: CASSPSQGGEQYF.